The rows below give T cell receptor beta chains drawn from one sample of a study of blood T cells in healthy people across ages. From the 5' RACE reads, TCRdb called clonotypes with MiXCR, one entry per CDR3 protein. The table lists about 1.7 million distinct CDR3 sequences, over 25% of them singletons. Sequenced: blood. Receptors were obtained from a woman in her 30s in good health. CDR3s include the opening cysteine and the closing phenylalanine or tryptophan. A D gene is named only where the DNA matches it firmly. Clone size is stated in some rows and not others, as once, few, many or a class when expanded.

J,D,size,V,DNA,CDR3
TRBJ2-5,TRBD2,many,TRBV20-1,TGCAGTGCTAGTCGGCGGGAGGGCATACGAGAGACCCAGTACTTC,CSASRREGIRETQYF
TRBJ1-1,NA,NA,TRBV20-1,TGCAGTGCGAGTGGGAGTAAAGACGGCACTGAAGCTTTCTTT,CSASGSKDGTEAFF
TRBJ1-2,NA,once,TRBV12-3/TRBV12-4,TGTGCCAGCAGTCGGAAGGGGGAGGCCTATGGCTACACCTTC,CASSRKGEAYGYTF
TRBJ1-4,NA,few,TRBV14,TGTGCCAGCAGCCAAGGGCCTAATGAAAAACTGTTTTTT,CASSQGPNEKLFF
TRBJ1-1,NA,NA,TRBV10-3,TGTGCCATCAGTGAGTTGGAGAACACTGAAGCTTTCTTT,CAISELENTEAFF
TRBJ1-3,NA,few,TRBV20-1,TGCAGTGCTAGGAGTAACTTTGGAAACACCATATATTTT,CSARSNFGNTIYF
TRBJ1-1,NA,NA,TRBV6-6,TGTGCCAGCAGCCCACAGGGTAAGAAGAACACTGGAGCTTTCTTT,CASSPQGKKNTGAFF
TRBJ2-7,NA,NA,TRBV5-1,TGCGCCAGCAGCTTGGGACAGGCTAACCACGAGCAGTACTTC,CASSLGQANHEQYF
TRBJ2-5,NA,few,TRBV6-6,TGTGCCAGCAGTTACGGGGTTCCAGAGACCCAGTACTTC,CASSYGVPETQYF
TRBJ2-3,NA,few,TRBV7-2,TGTGCCAGCAGCTTGGGCGGAGGGGTAGACGGGGATACGCAGTATTTT,CASSLGGGVDGDTQYF
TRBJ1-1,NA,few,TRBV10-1,TGCGCCAGCAGTGAGTCGTTCCGTGGAGGGTCGGCTTTCTTT,CASSESFRGGSAFF
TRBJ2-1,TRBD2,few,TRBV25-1,TGTGCCAGCATCGGGACTAGCGGGGGGAATGAGCAGTTCTTC,CASIGTSGGNEQFF
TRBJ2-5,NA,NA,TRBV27,TGTGCCAGCAGTCCAACGACGGCCGGAGAGACCCAGTACTTC,CASSPTTAGETQYF
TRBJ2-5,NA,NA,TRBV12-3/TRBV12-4,TGTGCCAGCAGAACCCGACGGGGAGTGGGGACCCAGTACTTC,CASRTRRGVGTQYF
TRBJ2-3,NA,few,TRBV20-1,TGCAGTGCTAATCGAGGGAGCAACGCAGATACGCAGTATTTT,CSANRGSNADTQYF
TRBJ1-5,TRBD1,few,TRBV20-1,TGCAGTGCTTTGGACAGGGGGCTCGATCAGCCCCAGCATTTT,CSALDRGLDQPQHF
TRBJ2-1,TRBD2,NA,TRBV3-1,TGTGCCAGCAGCAAATACGCGAGACTAGCATACAATGAGCAGTTCTTC,CASSKYARLAYNEQFF
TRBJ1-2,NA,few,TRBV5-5,TGTGCCAGCAGCTTGGAGTCCCGGGTCCCTGGGGGCTACACCTTC,CASSLESRVPGGYTF
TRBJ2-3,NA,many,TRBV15,TGTGCCACCAGCAGAGATCGAGGAGAGGGTCCAGATACGCAGTATTTT,CATSRDRGEGPDTQYF
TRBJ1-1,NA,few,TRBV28,TGTGCCAGCTTCGACCAGAACACTGAAGCTTTCTTT,CASFDQNTEAFF
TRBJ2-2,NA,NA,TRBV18,TGTGCCAGCTCAATCCGACAGCACGGGGAGCTGTTTTTT,CASSIRQHGELFF
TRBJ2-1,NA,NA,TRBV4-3,TGCGCCAGCAGCCAAGAATGGCAGGGTTCCCGCAATGAGCAGTTCTTC,CASSQEWQGSRNEQFF
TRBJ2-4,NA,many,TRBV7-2,TGTGCCAGCAGCTCGCTTAGGGCTCAGTACTTC,CASSSLRAQYF
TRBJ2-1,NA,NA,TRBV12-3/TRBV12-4,TGTGCCAGCAGTTTAGGGGGTCGAACAGCACGGGAGTTCTTC,CASSLGGRTAREFF
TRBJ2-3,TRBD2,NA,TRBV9,TGTGCCAGCAGCGTAGGACTAGCGGGGGGGCCTGGCACAGATACGCAGTATTTT,CASSVGLAGGPGTDTQYF
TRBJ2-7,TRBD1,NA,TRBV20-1,TGCAGTGCTAGGGGGACAGGTACAAGCTCCTACGAGCAGTACTTC,CSARGTGTSSYEQYF
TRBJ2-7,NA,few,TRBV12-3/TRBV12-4,TGTGCCAGCAGCCATTATTCCCGGGCGGAGCAGTACTTC,CASSHYSRAEQYF
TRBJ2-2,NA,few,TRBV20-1,TGCAGTGCCTCCCGGAGCACCGGGGAGCTGTTTTTT,CSASRSTGELFF
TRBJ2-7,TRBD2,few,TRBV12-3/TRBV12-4,TGTGCCAGCAGTACCCCGGGAGGGTCCCTTGGCGGGCAGTACTTC,CASSTPGGSLGGQYF
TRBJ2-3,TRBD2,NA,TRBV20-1,TGCAGTGCTAGAGTTCCCAGCGGGGGGACAAATACGCAGTATTTT,CSARVPSGGTNTQYF
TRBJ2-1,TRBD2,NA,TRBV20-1,TGCAGTGCTAGAGTCGCTAGCGGGAGGGCCAGCTCCTACAATGAGCAGTTCTTC,CSARVASGRASSYNEQFF